Sequencing of this T cell receptor (beta chain) was carried out in a study of identical twins. Study findings and constraints: Sequences that were out-of-frame, alpha and twin-shared displayed an excess of low generation probability.

TCRdb reanalysed the 5' RACE reads using MiXCR and keeps one entry per CDR3 protein. This repertoire shows around 570,000 distinct CDR3 sequences, roughly 9.5% found once; its top ten account for around 3.1%. This clonotype was seen many times. Its antigen is currently unknown. V was shortened by 4 bases and J by 0 bases, with 7 bases between the two germline ends. CDR3 length: 13 residues. Germline values: CDR1 SQVTM, CDR2 ANQGSEA. The same sample was also studied in work on yellow fever vaccine responses in identical twins.

V gene TRBV29-1 combines with J gene TRBJ1-5; D is undetermined. The clonotype originates from a woman between 18 and 30 years old in good health. Sequenced: PBMCs. CDR3 nucleotides: TGCAGCGTTGGAGACATTAGCAATCAGCCCCAGCATTTT. It specifies CSVGDISNQPQHF.